The rows below give T cell receptor beta chains drawn from one sample of a study of T cells in Graves' hyperthyroidism and ophthalmopathy. TCRdb re-called the multiplex PCR reads with MiXCR, one entry per CDR3 protein. The profile shows 350,000 or so distinct CDR3 sequences, roughly 17% of them singletons. The specimen sequenced was blood. The receptors derive from a woman aged 30 to 39 with Graves' hyperthyroidism that later progressed to Graves' ophthalmopathy. CDR3s include the opening cysteine and the closing phenylalanine or tryptophan. D genes are given only for firm matches. Rows may omit the clone size; those that give it use once, few, many or a size class.

V gene	clone size	J gene	D gene	CDR3 DNA	CDR3 protein
TRBV10-3	few	TRBJ2-1	TRBD2	TGTGCCATCAGTGATGGGGGACTAGCGGGAGGCCGGAGCTCCTACAATGAGCAGTTCTTC	CAISDGGLAGGRSSYNEQFF
TRBV6-2/TRBV6-3	.	TRBJ1-1	.	TGTGCCAGCAGTTACTCCCCAGGGGAAGCTTTCTTT	CASSYSPGEAFF
TRBV28	many	TRBJ2-3	TRBD1	TGTGCCAGCAGTTCAAGACAGGGAGGCACAGATACGCAGTATTTT	CASSSRQGGTDTQYF
TRBV12-3/TRBV12-4	many	TRBJ1-2	TRBD1	TGTGCCAGCTCCGCCCCCGGCAGGGGGCCAGATGGCTACACCTTC	CASSAPGRGPDGYTF
TRBV5-1	few	TRBJ1-1	.	TGCGCCAGCAGCTTGCAGGTTTTTACCACTGAAGCTTTCTTT	CASSLQVFTTEAFF
TRBV5-1	.	TRBJ2-1	TRBD1	TGCGCCAGCAGCTGCCCGGACAGGGGTTGCGATGAGCAGTTCTTC	CASSCPDRGCDEQFF
TRBV30	many	TRBJ1-3	TRBD1	TGTGCCTTTCGACAGGGGGCAAGAGGAAACACCATATATTTT	CAFRQGARGNTIYF
TRBV30	many	TRBJ2-1	TRBD2	TGTGCCTGGAGTTTAACTAGCGGGAATGAGCAGTTCTTC	CAWSLTSGNEQFF
TRBV4-1	.	TRBJ1-1	.	TGCGCCAGCTGGGGCTATAACACTGAAGCTTTCTTT	CASWGYNTEAFF
TRBV6-1	.	TRBJ2-3	.	TGTGCCAGCAGTAAGGACAGCCCCGGGGTCACAGATACGCAGTATTTT	CASSKDSPGVTDTQYF
TRBV20-1	few	TRBJ1-1	.	TGCAGTGCTAGGCAGAACACTGAAGCTTTCTTT	CSARQNTEAFF
TRBV4-1	many	TRBJ2-1	TRBD2	TGCGCCAGCAGCCAAGCACTCGGAATAGCGGGAGGGTTGGAGCAGTTCTTC	CASSQALGIAGGLEQFF
TRBV3-1	many	TRBJ1-4	.	TGTGCCAGCAGCCAACAAGTCGGTAATGAGGAAAAACTGTTTTTT	CASSQQVGNEEKLFF
TRBV11-2	.	TRBJ2-5	TRBD2	TGTGCCAGCAGTGGGCTAGCGGGAGATTGGGAGACCCAGTACTTC	CASSGLAGDWETQYF
TRBV30	few	TRBJ2-1	.	TGTGCCTGGAGTGCCACGTACAATGAGCAGTTCTTC	CAWSATYNEQFF
TRBV7-9	many	TRBJ2-3	.	TGTGCCAGCAGCTTAGCAGGGTGGATACGGGCAGATACGCAGTATTTT	CASSLAGWIRADTQYF
TRBV5-5	few	TRBJ2-1	.	TGTGCCAGCAGCTTGGCGTTTGAGTGGTCCTACAATGAGCAGTTCTTC	CASSLAFEWSYNEQFF
TRBV28	many	TRBJ2-7	TRBD1	TGTGCCAGCAGTATCCGGGACAGGGTCTACGAGCAGTACTTC	CASSIRDRVYEQYF
TRBV6-1	few	TRBJ2-2	.	TGTGCCAGTCGACCGGGACGATCGAACACCGGGGAGCTGTTTTTT	CASRPGRSNTGELFF
TRBV2	.	TRBJ1-2	TRBD1	TGTGCCAGCAGGCCCGGACAGGTGGGCTATGGCTACACCTTC	CASRPGQVGYGYTF
TRBV5-1	.	TRBJ1-1	TRBD1	TGCGCCAGCACCCCAGAGGACAGGGAGGCAATGAACACTGAAGCTTTCTTT	CASTPEDREAMNTEAFF
TRBV27	.	TRBJ2-6	TRBD1	TGTGCCAGCAGTGCCGGGACAGGGGGCGGCGTCCTGACTTTC	CASSAGTGGGVLTF
TRBV20-1	.	TRBJ2-1	.	TGCAGTGCTAGAGATCCGGCTAGTAATTACAATGAGCAGTTCTTC	CSARDPASNYNEQFF
TRBV12-3/TRBV12-4	many	TRBJ2-2	.	TGTGCCAGCAGTGCGGGGGCGGTAAAGGGGGCGGCCGGGGAGCTGTTTTTT	CASSAGAVKGAAGELFF
TRBV5-1	many	TRBJ2-7	.	TGCGCCAGCAGCTTGGATCTCGGGACAATTCCCTACGAGCAGTACTTC	CASSLDLGTIPYEQYF
TRBV28	many	TRBJ2-3	.	TGTGCCAGCAGGCCCGGGACGTTTAGCACAGATACGCAGTATTTT	CASRPGTFSTDTQYF
TRBV12-3/TRBV12-4	many	TRBJ2-2	TRBD1	TGTGCCAGCCTCTCCGGACAGGGACGAACCGGGGAGCTGTTTTTT	CASLSGQGRTGELFF
TRBV20-1	.	TRBJ1-1	TRBD1	TGCAGTGCTAGAGGGACAGGGGGCGTCACTGAAGCTTTCTTT	CSARGTGGVTEAFF
TRBV29-1	.	TRBJ2-2	TRBD2	TGCAGCGCCGAAAGCGGGAGGAACACCGGGGAGCTGTTTTTT	CSAESGRNTGELFF
TRBV7-9	.	TRBJ1-5	.	TGTGCCAGCAGCTTAGCGGGGGATCAGCCCCAGCATTTT	CASSLAGDQPQHF
TRBV11-2	many	TRBJ1-3	.	TGTGCCAGCAGCTTAGTATCAGGGGTGAACACCATATATTTT	CASSLVSGVNTIYF
TRBV28	many	TRBJ1-5	TRBD1	TGTGCCAGCAGCCCCCTCACCTTGGGACAGCTTAGCAATCAGCCCCAGCATTTT	CASSPLTLGQLSNQPQHF
TRBV30	many	TRBJ1-1	TRBD1	TGTGCCTGGACCGGGACAGGGTTTTCTGAAGCTTTCTTT	CAWTGTGFSEAFF
TRBV7-9	few	TRBJ1-4	.	TGTGCCAGCAGCCGAGAACCGGCAACTAATGAAAAACTGTTTTTT	CASSREPATNEKLFF
TRBV30	many	TRBJ1-1	.	TGTGCCTGGAGTCTCGGCAGGAACACTGAAGCTTTCTTT	CAWSLGRNTEAFF
TRBV4-2	few	TRBJ2-3	TRBD1	TGTGCCAGCAGCCAAGATCATGGACAGGGGGCAGATACGCAGTATTTT	CASSQDHGQGADTQYF
TRBV6-2/TRBV6-3	few	TRBJ2-7	.	TGTGCCATCCAGAGGGCAGGAACCTACGAGCAGTACTTC	CAIQRAGTYEQYF
TRBV20-1	many	TRBJ2-1	TRBD2	TGCAGTGCTTCACGACTAGCGGGGGTCTGGGATGAGCAGTTCTTC	CSASRLAGVWDEQFF
TRBV28	.	TRBJ1-5	.	TGTGCCAGCAGTTTATTTTGGGGGGACGATAATCAGCCCCAGCATTTT	CASSLFWGDDNQPQHF
TRBV3-1	.	TRBJ2-7	TRBD2	TGTGCCAGCAGCCACAAAGCGGGGGGGCAGTCCGAGCAGTACTTC	CASSHKAGGQSEQYF
TRBV6-2/TRBV6-3	few	TRBJ1-1	.	TGTGCCAGCAGTTCGACCCAACTGGGGTTCACTGAAGTTTTCTTT	CASSSTQLGFTEVFF
TRBV30	many	TRBJ1-2	.	TGTGCCTGGAGTGTATTAAGGAAGGATAACTATGGCTACACCTTC	CAWSVLRKDNYGYTF
TRBV20-1	.	TRBJ2-5	.	TGCAGTGCTAGTACAGGGTCGGGAGAGACCCAGTACTTC	CSASTGSGETQYF
TRBV5-1	many	TRBJ2-5	.	TGCGCCAGCAGCTTGGGGGGGTTAGAAGAGACCCAGTACTTC	CASSLGGLEETQYF
TRBV10-1	few	TRBJ2-1	TRBD2	TGCGCCAGCAACAGCGGGGGGAACAATGAGCAGTTCTTC	CASNSGGNNEQFF
TRBV7-9	.	TRBJ2-5	TRBD2	TGTGCCAGCAGCTTAGTGGTGACTAGCGAGATAGAGACCCAGTACTTC	CASSLVVTSEIETQYF
TRBV5-1	.	TRBJ2-3	.	TGCGCCCGCAGCGCCGGGGAGGCGGATACGCAGTATTTT	CARSAGEADTQYF
TRBV11-2	.	TRBJ1-1	.	TGTGCCAGCAGCCAAGAGATTACAGGTGAAGCTTTCTTT	CASSQEITGEAFF
TRBV20-1	few	TRBJ1-2	TRBD1	TGCAGTGCTAGGGGGTTTGACCCGACAGGGTATAGCTATGGCTACACCTTC	CSARGFDPTGYSYGYTF
TRBV5-5	.	TRBJ2-3	TRBD1	TGTGCCAGCAGCTTGGCACCAGGGGGCCGCACAGATACGCAGTATTTT	CASSLAPGGRTDTQYF
TRBV6-1	.	TRBJ2-7	.	TGTGCCAGCAGTTATGACAGGTTCTACGAGCAGTACTTC	CASSYDRFYEQYF
TRBV6-5	.	TRBJ2-7	.	TGTGCCAGCAGTTATTTTTCCGGGAGCCGCGACGAGCAGTACTTC	CASSYFSGSRDEQYF
TRBV28	few	TRBJ1-2	TRBD1	TGTGCCAGCAGTTTATTAAGACAGGGAGATTTAGACTATGGCTACACCTTC	CASSLLRQGDLDYGYTF
TRBV7-8	many	TRBJ1-4	.	TGTGCCAGCAGCCGCCTTATTTTGGGGGCAGACGGTGAAAAACTGTTTTTT	CASSRLILGADGEKLFF
TRBV4-1	.	TRBJ2-1	.	TGCGCCAGCAGCCAAGTTAGCATGTACAATGAGCAGTTCTTC	CASSQVSMYNEQFF
TRBV2	many	TRBJ1-5	.	TGTGCCAGCAGTGTCCGGGGGCCAGGCAATCAGCCCCAGCATTTT	CASSVRGPGNQPQHF
TRBV3-1	many	TRBJ2-2	.	TGTGCCAGCAGCCTAGCGAACACCGGGGAGCTGTTTTTT	CASSLANTGELFF
TRBV30	many	TRBJ1-2	.	TGTGCCTGGACGCGTCCGCCAGAATATGGCTACACCTTC	CAWTRPPEYGYTF